The 30 T cell receptor beta chains below all came from one sample that was sequenced in a study of shared clonotypes between healthy human individuals. The data were produced by immunoSEQ multiplex PCR, yet TCRdb's version contains in-frame clones alone and is incomplete. The profile shows 2 million to 3 million clones, around nine tenths of them singletons. Sequenced: naive CD4+ T cells sorted from blood. Stated subset: CD45RA+ positively selected. The source is a man aged 18 to 29 in good health.

The genes are TRBV5-1 and TRBJ1-1; unclear D gene. This CDR3 is built from 14 residues. With 0 bases removed from V and 3 bases from J, the gap between germline ends came to 9 bases. The germline CDR1 and CDR2 sequences are SGHRS and YFSETQ. The CDR3 sequence: CASSLVPIDTEAFF. The DNA for the CDR3 is TGCGCCAGCAGCTTGGTTCCAATAGACACTGAAGCTTTCTTT.

Notes on this clone: The sample holds other DNA sequences that translate to the same CDR3. This sequence joins TRBV29-1 and TRBJ2-7, with D perhaps TRBD1 (6 bases). CDR1 is SQVTM and CDR2 is ANQGSEA in the germline V gene. Trimming took off 6 bases at V and 0 bases at J, with 9 bases between the two ends. The CDR3 length is 12 residues. CDR3 in amino acids: CSVGDTSYEQYF. The CDR3 coding sequence is TGCAGCGTGGGGGACACCTCCTACGAGCAGTACTTC.

This chain connects TRBV2 to TRBJ1-4, with D perhaps matching TRBD1 (6 bases). The CDR3 is made up of 16 amino acids. V lost 0 bases to trimming and J lost 6 bases, with 14 bases between them. CDR1 is SNHLY, CDR2 FYNNEI, per germline. The CDR3 loop reads CASSEASGQSDEKLFF. DNA of the CDR3: TGTGCCAGCAGTGAAGCATCGGGACAATCTGATGAAAAACTGTTTTTT. Using reference TRBV2 and TRBJ1-4 for the parts outside the CDR3, the full variable domain is EPEVTQTPSHQVTQMGQEVILRCVPISNHLYFYWYRQILGQKVEFLVSFYNNEISEKSEIFDDQFSVERPDGSNFTLKIRSTKLEDSAMYFCASSEASGQSDEKLFFGSGTQLSVL.

The J gene is TRBJ2-1, the V gene TRBV5-6; 7 bases agree with TRBD2. The CDR3 is made up of 19 amino acids. The trim removed 2 bases at V and 1 base at J, leaving 15 bases unmatched. Germline loops: CDR1 SGHDT, CDR2 YYEEEE. Here the CDR3 DNA reads TGTGCCAGCAGCTTCAGGCGGAGCGGGGTGACCAGATCCTACAATGAGCAGTTCTTC. Residues: CASSFRRSGVTRSYNEQFF.

The chain recombines TRBV5-1 with TRBJ2-7, with 9 bases aligning to TRBD1. The CDR3 is 17 amino acids. Trimming took 1 base from V and 3 from J; bases not matched to a gene: 11. Germline V gene lookup returns CDR1 SGHRS and CDR2 YFSETQ. The chain's CDR3 is CASSLSGQGRDDYEQYF. Written as DNA, the CDR3 is TGCGCCAGCAGCTTGTCGGGACAGGGTAGGGATGACTACGAGCAGTACTTC.

The rearrangement links TRBV28 to TRBJ1-2; no clear D gene. CDR1 is MDHEN and CDR2 is SYDVKM in the germline V gene. V was cut by 2 bases and J by 9 bases, with 16 bases left in between. CDR3 size: 14 residues. The CDR3: CASSLSPGPDSYTF. For the CDR3, the DNA is TGTGCCAGCAGTTTAAGCCCAGGCCCTGACAGCTACACCTTC.

V usage is TRBV30 and J usage is TRBJ1-1; D call uncertain. The V and J ends lost 0 bases and 10 bases respectively, with 12 bases between them. The CDR3 covers 12 residues. The V gene's germline CDR1 is GTSNPN and CDR2 SVGIG (reference sequence). The CDR3 DNA reads as TGTGCCTGGAGTGTGGTAAGGAGGGTAGCTTTCTTT. Translated, it gives CAWSVVRRVAFF.

Only one count was recorded for this clone. The chain combines TRBV4-1 with TRBJ1-4; D is possibly TRBD1 (5 bases). CDR1 is MGHRA, CDR2 YSYEKL, per germline. The CDR3 consists of 15 residues. Deletions cut 0 bases from V and 7 bases from J, with 12 bases between. Here the CDR3 reads CASSQDGGPVEKLFF. In DNA form, the CDR3 reads TGCGCCAGCAGCCAAGATGGGGGTCCGGTTGAAAAACTGTTTTTT.

In its sample, this clone was seen once. In the same sample, other DNA sequences code for this CDR3. This rearrangement joins TRBV6-5 to TRBJ2-5; TRBD2 matches at 9 bases. CDR3 length: 16 residues. J lost 1 base, V lost 0 bases, and 3 bases had no gene match. Germline values: CDR1 MNHEY, CDR2 SVGAGI. The CDR3 reads CASSYSGGGGQETQYF. CDR3 nucleotide sequence: TGTGCCAGCAGTTACTCTGGCGGGGGGGGCCAAGAGACCCAGTACTTC.

The V call is TRBV4-1, the J call TRBJ2-5, with TRBD2 identical over 7 bases. V lost 5 bases to trimming and J lost 5 bases; unmatched junction nucleotides: 8. Germline V lookup: CDR1 MGHRA, CDR2 YSYEKL. This CDR3 region has 14 residues. CDR3 loop: CASSAHGLGETQYF. The DNA of the CDR3 is TGCGCCAGCAGCGCTCACGGACTAGGCGAGACCCAGTACTTC.

The chain is built from TRBV18 and TRBJ2-7; D might be TRBD1 (5 bases). This CDR3 is built from 12 residues. Germline CDR1 is KGHSH and CDR2 is LQKENI. Trimming shortened V by 7 bases and J by 0 bases, and 7 bases separated the two germline ends. The CDR3 here is CASLDNSYEQYF. The CDR3, as DNA: TGTGCCAGCTTGGACAACTCCTACGAGCAGTACTTC.

This clone appeared once. The V and J genes are TRBV6-6 and TRBJ2-3; 9 bases agree with TRBD2. The CDR3 is 12 residues long. V lost 6 bases, J lost 13 bases, and 8 bases stayed unmatched. Looked up from germline, CDR1 is MNHNY and CDR2 is SVGAGI (reference sequence). CDR3 DNA: TGTGCCAGCAGCCGCGGGACTAGCCGGGAGTATTTT. Protein: CASSRGTSREYF.

The chain carries TRBV21-1 and TRBJ2-7; the D segment call TRBD2 is taken from the table without a DNA check. TRBV21-1 is assigned pseudogene status. This CDR3 has 16 residues. For the CDR3, the DNA is TGTGCCAGCAGCAAAAGGAAGCGGGAAGTGTCCTACGAGCAGTACTTC. Protein sequence: CASSKRKREVSYEQYF.

This chain joins TRBV11-2 and TRBJ2-7; 11 bases agree with TRBD2. V shed 0 bases, J shed 3 bases, and the junction held 13 bases outside the gene matches. CDR3 length: 19 amino acids. Germline V lookup: CDR1 SGHAT, CDR2 FQNNGV. CDR3 in amino acids: CASSLEVGLAGNFYYEQYF. The CDR3, as DNA: TGTGCCAGCAGCTTAGAGGTCGGACTAGCGGGCAATTTTTACTACGAGCAGTACTTC.

This chain uses TRBV5-1 with TRBJ2-2, with TRBD2 identical over 7 bases. CDR3 size: 18 residues. The V and J ends lost 6 bases and 2 bases, in that order; junction bases with no gene match: 16. CDR1 is SGHRS and CDR2 is YFSETQ in the germline V gene. Written as DNA, the CDR3 is TGCGCCAGCACCAGGGCGGGTATACAGCGGGGTAACACCGGGGAGCTGTTTTTT. This sequence encodes CASTRAGIQRGNTGELFF.

Remarks on this clone: Other DNA sequences in this specimen translate into the identical CDR3. V gene TRBV5-1 combines with J gene TRBJ2-3, with 7 positions matching TRBD2. CDR1 is SGHRS, CDR2 YFSETQ, per germline. This CDR3 is built from 16 residues. V shed 0 bases, J shed 2 bases, and the junction held 6 bases outside the gene matches. The CDR3 DNA reads as TGCGCCAGCAGCTTGGTGGTAGCGGGCCCCACAGATACGCAGTATTTT. Translation gives CASSLVVAGPTDTQYF.

This chain uses TRBV10-3 with TRBJ2-1; 7 nucleotides line up with TRBD2. Germline-derived CDR1 and CDR2 are ENHRY and SYGVKD. V gave up 0 bases and J gave up 6 bases; unmatched junction bases: 8. The CDR3 consists of 16 residues. CDR3 sequence: CAISESIAGLTNEQFF. The CDR3 DNA is TGTGCCATCAGTGAGTCGATAGCGGGTCTTACCAATGAGCAGTTCTTC.

As for this clone: Other nucleotide sequences from this sample produce the same CDR3. The chain links TRBV6-5 to TRBJ2-7; 11 bases line up with TRBD2. Germline-derived CDR1 and CDR2 are MNHEY and SVGAGI. Losses at the gene ends were 3 bases for V and 2 bases for J; bases not matched to a gene: 6. CDR3 size: 16 residues. The CDR3 region has the DNA TGTGCCAGCAGTTATAGCCGACTAGCGGGAACCTACGAGCAGTACTTC. It codes for CASSYSRLAGTYEQYF.

The gene calls are TRBV2 and TRBJ1-5; 7 nucleotides align to TRBD1. Germline V gene data show CDR1 as SNHLY and CDR2 as FYNNEI. The CDR3 sequence is 16 residues long. V trimming: 5 bases; J trimming: 2 bases; junction bases outside the gene matches: 9. Written as DNA, the CDR3 is TGTGCCAGCAGTAGCAACAGGGGTATGGGCAATCAGCCCCAGCATTTT. Its translation is CASSSNRGMGNQPQHF.

This chain joins TRBV6-5 and TRBJ2-3; TRBD2 matches at 13 bases. Per the germline V gene, CDR1 is MNHEY and CDR2 is SVGAGI. The CDR3 loop spans 16 amino acids. V was pared by 2 bases and J by 5 bases, with 4 bases of the junction left unmatched. The CDR3 here is CASSYTSGRAQDTQYF. Here the CDR3 DNA reads TGTGCCAGCAGTTACACTAGCGGGAGGGCCCAAGATACGCAGTATTTT.

This clone was observed a handful of times. The rearrangement uses TRBV1 and TRBJ2-7. TRBV1 is a recognized pseudogene. The CDR3 is 10 residues long. The CDR3 reads CTCFPYEQYF. The CDR3 DNA is TGCACCTGCTTCCCCTACGAGCAGTACTTC.

The chain employs TRBV5-4 and TRBJ2-7, with D tentatively TRBD2 (6 bases). V was cut by 0 bases and J by 3 bases, with 16 bases left in between. This CDR3 has 16 residues. The germline CDR1 and CDR2 sequences are SGHNT and YYREEE (reference sequence). CDR3 in amino acids: CASSLGVSGKGYEQYF. In DNA form, the CDR3 reads TGTGCCAGCAGCTTGGGGGTTAGCGGAAAGGGCTACGAGCAGTACTTC.

V and J are TRBV18 and TRBJ2-7, with D perhaps TRBD2 (6 bases). V lost 2 bases and J 0 bases, leaving 14 bases between the germline ends. Germline loops: CDR1 KGHSH, CDR2 LQKENI. CDR3 length: 16 residues. The CDR3 loop reads CASSPSRDSSSYEQYF. The CDR3 region has the DNA TGTGCCAGCTCACCAAGTCGGGACTCGAGCTCCTACGAGCAGTACTTC. The variable domain in full, with the rest retrieved from reference TRBV18 and TRBJ2-7, is NAGVMQNPRHLVRRRGQEARLRCSPMKGHSHVYWYRQLPEEGLKFMVYLQKENIIDESGMPKERFSAEFPKEGPSILRIQQVVRGDSAAYFCASSPSRDSSSYEQYFGPGTRLTVT.

The chain has TRBV28 and TRBJ2-7; TRBD1 aligns across 12 bases. Per germline, CDR1 MDHEN and CDR2 SYDVKM. Trimming took 5 bases from V and 3 from J; bases not matched to a gene: 11. The CDR3 is 17 residues long. CDR3 sequence reads: CASSTTGQGARDYEQYF. The DNA for the CDR3 is TGTGCCAGCAGTACCACGGGACAGGGGGCGAGAGACTACGAGCAGTACTTC. Full variable domain (remainder filled in from reference TRBV28 and TRBJ2-7): DVKVTQSSRYLVKRTGEKVFLECVQDMDHENMFWYRQDPGLGLRLIYFSYDVKMKEKGDIPEGYSVSREKKERFSLILESASTNQTSMYLCASSTTGQGARDYEQYFGPGTRLTVT.

The chain carries TRBV21-1 and TRBJ2-3; the D call TRBD1 from the table was never checked on the DNA. TRBV21-1 constitutes a pseudogene. CDR3 size: 16 residues. CDR3 protein: CASSKADLKGADTQYF. CDR3 DNA: TGTGCCAGCAGCAAAGCGGACCTTAAGGGGGCAGATACGCAGTATTTT.

This clone has a single count. For the CDR3, the DNA is TGTGCCAGCAGCGCCCCCCGGGACGGCACTGAAGCTTTCTTT. This gives the protein CASSAPRDGTEAFF. The chain couples TRBV6-6 to TRBJ1-1; TRBD1 might be the D (5 bases). Trimming shortened V by 6 bases and J by 4 bases, and 15 bases separated the two germline ends. The CDR3 contains 14 residues. The germline V gene encodes CDR1 MNHNY and CDR2 SVGAGI (reference sequence).

The chain combines TRBV7-9 with TRBJ1-6; 7 bases map to TRBD1. Germline V gene lookup returns CDR1 SEHNR and CDR2 FQNEAQ (reference sequence). This CDR3 is 15 amino acids long. With 5 bases clipped from V and 6 bases from J, the junction kept 7 bases outside the gene matches. This CDR3 is CASSPRTGFNSPLHF. CDR3 DNA sequence: TGTGCCAGCAGCCCTAGGACAGGCTTTAATTCACCCCTCCACTTT.

The rearrangement links TRBV28 to TRBJ1-1, with a tentative D call TRBD1 (5 bases). This CDR3 has 12 amino acids. The V and J ends lost 6 bases and 8 bases respectively, with 13 bases between them. Germline V gives CDR1 MDHEN, CDR2 SYDVKM. CDR3 in DNA: TGTGCCAGCAGGTCAGGGCTAGGCGAAGCTTTCTTT. Residues: CASRSGLGEAFF.

V is TRBV7-2 and J is TRBJ2-7, with TRBD2 matching 7 bases. CDR3 length: 15 amino acids. Germline V CDR1 and CDR2: SGHTA, FQGNSA. The V segment lost 2 bases and the J segment 6 bases; nucleotides outside the gene matches: 10. CDR3 in DNA: TGTGCCAGCAGCTTATATCTCCTGGGAGGGCGCGAGCAGTACTTC. It encodes CASSLYLLGGREQYF.

The J gene is TRBJ2-5, the V gene TRBV19; D may be TRBD2 (5 bases). The germline V and J ends were trimmed by 4 bases and 4 bases, with 16 bases remaining between them. The CDR3 spans 15 residues. Germline values: CDR1 LNHDA, CDR2 SQIVND (reference sequence). CDR3 bases: TGTGCCAGTAGTACTACCGGGATAAACAGAGAGACCCAGTACTTC. Translation: CASSTTGINRETQYF.